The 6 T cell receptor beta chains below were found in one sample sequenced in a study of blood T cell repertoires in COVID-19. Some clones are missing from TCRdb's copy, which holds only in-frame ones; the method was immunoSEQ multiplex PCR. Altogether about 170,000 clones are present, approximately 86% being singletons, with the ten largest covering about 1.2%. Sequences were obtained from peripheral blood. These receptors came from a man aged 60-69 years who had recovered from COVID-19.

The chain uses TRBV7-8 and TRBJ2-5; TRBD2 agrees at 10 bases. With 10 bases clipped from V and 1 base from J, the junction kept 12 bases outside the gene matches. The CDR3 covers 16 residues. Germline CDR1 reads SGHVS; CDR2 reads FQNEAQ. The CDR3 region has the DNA TGTGCCACCTCACCTCCTAGCGGGGGCGGCCAAGAGACCCAGTACTTC. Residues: CATSPPSGGGQETQYF.

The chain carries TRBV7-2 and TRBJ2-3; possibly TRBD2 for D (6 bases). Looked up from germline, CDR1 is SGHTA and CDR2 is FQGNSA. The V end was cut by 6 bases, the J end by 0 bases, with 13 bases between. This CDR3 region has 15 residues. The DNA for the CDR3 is TGTGCCAGCAGACTAGCCTCTTATAGCACAGATACGCAGTATTTT. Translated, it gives CASRLASYSTDTQYF.

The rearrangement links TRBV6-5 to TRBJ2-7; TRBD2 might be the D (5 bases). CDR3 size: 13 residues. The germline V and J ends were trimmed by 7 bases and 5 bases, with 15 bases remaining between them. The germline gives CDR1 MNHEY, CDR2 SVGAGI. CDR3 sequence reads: CASTGLAVHEQYF. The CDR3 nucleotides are TGTGCCAGCACGGGTCTAGCCGTCCACGAGCAGTACTTC.

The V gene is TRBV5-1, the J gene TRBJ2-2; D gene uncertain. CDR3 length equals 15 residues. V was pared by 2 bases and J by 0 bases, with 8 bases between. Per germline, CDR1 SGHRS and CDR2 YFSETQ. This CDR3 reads CASSFSASNTGELFF. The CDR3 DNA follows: TGCGCCAGCAGCTTCAGTGCCTCGAACACCGGGGAGCTGTTTTTT.

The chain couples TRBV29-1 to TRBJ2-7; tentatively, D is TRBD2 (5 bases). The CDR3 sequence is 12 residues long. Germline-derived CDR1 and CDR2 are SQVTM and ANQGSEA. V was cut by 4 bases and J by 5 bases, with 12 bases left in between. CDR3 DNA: TGCAGCGTTGCCGGGGTTGAGGACGAGCAGTACTTC. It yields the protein CSVAGVEDEQYF.

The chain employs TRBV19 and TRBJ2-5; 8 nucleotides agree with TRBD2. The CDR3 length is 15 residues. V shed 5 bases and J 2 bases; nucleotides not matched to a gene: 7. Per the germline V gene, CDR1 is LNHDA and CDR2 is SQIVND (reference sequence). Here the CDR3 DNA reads TGTGCCAGTAGTCTAGGAACGGGGGGGCAAGAGACCCAGTACTTC. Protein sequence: CASSLGTGGQETQYF.